One sample yielded the 6 T cell receptor beta chains listed below, sequenced in a study of molecular identifiers for immune sequencing clone quantification. MiXCR, run by TCRdb on the PCR reads, gives a single entry per CDR3 protein. The sample lists nearly 650,000 distinct CDR3 sequences; roughly 23% were seen once. Sample: naive CD8+ T cells from blood, with Jurkat cell RNA spiked in. Subset specified: FACS-sorted CD8+CD4-CCR7+CD45RA+ naive T cells. Every receptor here comes from a human donor in good health. Some libraries in this study had Jurkat cell RNA spiked in.

The sample holds many counts of this clonotype. The chain is built from TRBV9 and TRBJ1-6; D not resolved. This CDR3 contains 15 residues. Looked up from germline, CDR1 is SGDLS and CDR2 is YYNGEE. V was cut by 2 bases and J by 10 bases, with 16 bases left in between. CDR3 amino acids: CASSVGEVVGSPLHF. The CDR3 nucleotides read TGTGCCAGCAGCGTTGGGGAGGTCGTCGGGTCACCCCTCCACTTT.

J is TRBJ2-3 and V is TRBV24-1, with 7 bases aligning to TRBD1. Trimming at V came to 4 bases and at J to 7 bases, leaving 7 bases not matched to a gene. Looked up from germline, CDR1 is KGHDR and CDR2 is SFDVKD. The CDR3 has 14 residues. For the CDR3, the DNA is TGTGCCACCAGTGACCCCGACAGGGCAAATACGCAGTATTTT. Residues: CATSDPDRANTQYF.

This clonotype came up a few times. V usage is TRBV27 and J usage is TRBJ1-5, with 7 bases fitting TRBD1. The CDR3 loop spans 17 amino acids. Looked up from germline, CDR1 is MNHEY and CDR2 is SMNVEV (reference sequence). V was pared by 4 bases and J by 5 bases, with 14 bases of the junction left unmatched. The CDR3 bases are TGTGCCAGCAGTTCGTCCGGAGACAGGGAAGGAGATCAGCCCCAGCATTTT. It yields the protein CASSSSGDREGDQPQHF.

At least ten counts were recorded for this clonotype. V and J are TRBV4-1 and TRBJ2-3; no clear D gene. Germline V gene sequence: CDR1 MGHRA, CDR2 YSYEKL. The CDR3 has 18 residues. V was clipped by 0 bases and J by 4 bases, with 20 bases between them. CDR3 loop: CASSQDSTGQSPPDTQYF. The DNA of the CDR3 is TGCGCCAGCAGCCAAGATAGTACGGGCCAGTCCCCGCCAGATACGCAGTATTTT.

Ten or more counts support this clonotype. The rearrangement joins TRBV28 to TRBJ1-4; a weak D match, TRBD1 (5 bases). The CDR3 has 16 amino acids. Per the germline V gene, CDR1 is MDHEN and CDR2 is SYDVKM. V lost 4 bases to trimming and J lost 0 bases, with 12 bases between them. CDR3: CASSSSWGATNEKLFF. DNA for the CDR3: TGTGCCAGCAGTTCTTCCTGGGGGGCAACTAATGAAAAACTGTTTTTT.

This clonotype was seen at least ten times. The chain carries TRBV2 and TRBJ2-3; TRBD1 agrees at 7 bases. CDR1 SNHLY and CDR2 FYNNEI come from the germline V gene. The CDR3 runs to 15 residues. Losses at the gene ends were 4 bases for V and 0 bases for J; bases not matched to a gene: 4. The CDR3 here is CASSGTGSSTDTQYF. The CDR3 coding sequence is TGTGCCAGCAGTGGGACAGGATCAAGCACAGATACGCAGTATTTT.